This is a list of T cell receptor beta chains from one sample in a study of beta chain features in type 1 diabetes. This table comes from immunoSEQ multiplex PCR, and its TCRdb copy is limited to in-frame clones, with some not included. Of approximately 360,000 clones in the sample, roughly 12% are singletons; the top ten hold 0.01%. Source material: naive CD4+ T cells from blood. The receptor set was obtained from a woman aged 18-29 years with type 1 diabetes. Both conserved end residues are part of each CDR3. A D gene is named only where the DNA matches it firmly. Not all rows give a size; the values are once, few, many and, for expanded clones, a class.

TRBJ2-5 - few TRBV15 CATSRDSGVGWETQYF TGTGCCACCAGCAGAGATTCCGGGGTAGGGTGGGAGACCCAGTACTTC
TRBJ2-1 - - TRBV27 CASSPTGSSYNEQFF TGTGCCAGCAGTCCCACAGGGAGCTCCTACAATGAGCAGTTCTTC
TRBJ1-1 - few TRBV5-6 CASRPSARATEAFF TGTGCCAGCAGGCCATCAGCCAGGGCCACTGAAGCTTTCTTT
TRBJ2-1 - few TRBV28 CASSVYAAGRNEQFF TGTGCCAGCAGCGTGTACGCGGCGGGGCGGAATGAGCAGTTCTTC
TRBJ2-7 TRBD1 few TRBV29-1 CSVVAGGYVDEQYF TGCAGCGTTGTGGCAGGGGGATACGTGGACGAGCAGTACTTC
TRBJ2-1 - - TRBV9 CASGRGRLSYNEQFF TGTGCCAGCGGCAGGGGCAGGTTGTCCTACAATGAGCAGTTCTTC
TRBJ2-5 TRBD1 - TRBV5-1 CASSPRTGYETQYF TGCGCCAGCAGCCCCCGGACAGGGTATGAGACCCAGTACTTC
TRBJ2-3 TRBD2 few TRBV5-4 CASSLKLAGDSDTQYF TGTGCCAGCAGCCTAAAACTAGCGGGGGATAGCGATACGCAGTATTTT
TRBJ2-3 TRBD1 few TRBV4-2 CASSQVPMWGQGRPTDTQYF TGTGCCAGCAGCCAAGTCCCGATGTGGGGACAGGGTCGTCCCACAGATACGCAGTATTTT
TRBJ2-5 - - TRBV7-2 CASSQGLQETQYF TGTGCCAGCAGCCAGGGGCTCCAAGAGACCCAGTACTTC
TRBJ2-5 TRBD1 few TRBV2 CASSGDRPLQETQYF TGTGCCAGCAGTGGGGACAGGCCCCTCCAAGAGACCCAGTACTTC
TRBJ2-1 TRBD2 - TRBV14 CASSHSPGLAAENEQFF TGTGCCAGCAGCCACTCCCCGGGACTAGCGGCCGAGAATGAGCAGTTCTTC
TRBJ1-2 - - TRBV20-1 CSAPGNYGYTF TGCAGTGCGCCAGGGAACTATGGCTACACCTTC
TRBJ2-5 - few TRBV7-3 CASSSGETQYF TGTGCCAGCAGCTCGGGGGAGACCCAGTACTTC
TRBJ1-3 TRBD1 few TRBV7-2 CASSVMPGQGNTIYF TGTGCCAGCAGTGTAATGCCGGGACAGGGCAACACCATATATTTT
TRBJ2-7 - few TRBV2 CASSWGAYEQYF TGTGCCAGCAGTTGGGGGGCCTACGAGCAGTACTTC
TRBJ2-1 TRBD2 few TRBV11-2 CASSLARLAGTEFF TGTGCCAGCAGCTTAGCCAGACTAGCGGGGACAGAGTTCTTC
TRBJ2-6 - - TRBV7-2 CASSFAPAGNSGANVLTF TGTGCCAGCAGCTTCGCTCCGGCGGGGAACTCTGGGGCCAACGTCCTGACTTTC
TRBJ2-3 - - TRBV7-2 CASSPRGGRSTDTQYF TGTGCCAGCAGCCCGCGGGGAGGACGGAGCACAGATACGCAGTATTTT
TRBJ1-1 - - TRBV5-4 CASSLPPQENTEAFF TGTGCCAGCAGCTTGCCTCCACAGGAGAACACTGAAGCTTTCTTT
TRBJ1-1 - - TRBV7-9 CASSREGGTEAFF TGTGCCAGCAGCCGGGAAGGCGGCACTGAAGCTTTCTTT
TRBJ2-7 - once TRBV28 CASLGPVGEQYF TGTGCCAGCTTGGGCCCGGTCGGCGAGCAGTACTTC
TRBJ2-7 - - TRBV2 CASSPTSYEQYF TGTGCCAGCAGCCCTACTTCCTACGAGCAGTACTTC
TRBJ2-7 - - TRBV14 CASSRWGAAGGQYF TGTGCCAGCAGCCGATGGGGTGCAGCCGGGGGGCAGTACTTC
TRBJ2-7 - - TRBV29-1 CSVLGDRYYEQYF TGCAGCGTCCTAGGCGACAGGTACTACGAGCAGTACTTC